A selection of T cell receptor beta chains follows, all from one sample in a study of beta chain features in type 1 diabetes. Sequenced by immunoSEQ multiplex PCR; TCRdb stores in-frame clones only, minus some. Here the sample spans 600,000 to 650,000 clones, around a sixth being singletons. The specimen was naive CD4+ T cells from blood. The receptors were sampled from a man aged 18 to 35 in good health. Each CDR3 is given with its conserved first and last residue. Each record gives: clone size, J gene, V gene, D gene, CDR3 DNA, CDR3 protein. D genes are given only for firm matches. Clone sizes are given selectively: once, few, many, or a class where the clone is expanded.

abundance: few; j_gene: TRBJ2-4; v_gene: TRBV7-2; d_gene: TRBD2; CDR3nt: TGTGCCAGCAGCTTAGTTAGCGGGAGGTCTTTAAACATTCAGTACTTC; CDR3aa: CASSLVSGRSLNIQYF
abundance: .; j_gene: TRBJ2-5; v_gene: TRBV6-1; d_gene: .; CDR3nt: TGTGCCAGCAGCCACCGAATAGAGACCCAGTACTTC; CDR3aa: CASSHRIETQYF
abundance: .; j_gene: TRBJ1-2; v_gene: TRBV6-5; d_gene: TRBD1; CDR3nt: TGTGCCAGCAGTTACTCCAGGGGGCCGGCCTATGGCTACACCTTC; CDR3aa: CASSYSRGPAYGYTF
abundance: .; j_gene: TRBJ2-7; v_gene: TRBV29-1; d_gene: TRBD1; CDR3nt: TGCAGCGTGTACCGGGACAGGTACGAGCAGTACTTC; CDR3aa: CSVYRDRYEQYF
abundance: .; j_gene: TRBJ1-1; v_gene: TRBV7-9; d_gene: .; CDR3nt: TGTGCCAGCAGCTTAGACAGGATGAAGAACACTGAAGCTTTCTTT; CDR3aa: CASSLDRMKNTEAFF
abundance: .; j_gene: TRBJ1-2; v_gene: TRBV4-3; d_gene: TRBD1; CDR3nt: TGCGCCAGCAGCCGGGGACAGCCGCGGACTAACTATGGCTACACCTTC; CDR3aa: CASSRGQPRTNYGYTF
abundance: .; j_gene: TRBJ1-1; v_gene: TRBV4-3; d_gene: TRBD1; CDR3nt: TGCGCCAGCAGCTCGACGACAGGGGTAAGGGGGACTGAAGCTTTCTTT; CDR3aa: CASSSTTGVRGTEAFF
abundance: few; j_gene: TRBJ1-2; v_gene: TRBV29-1; d_gene: .; CDR3nt: TGCAGCGTTTCTAAAAGAACCTATGGCTACACCTTC; CDR3aa: CSVSKRTYGYTF
abundance: .; j_gene: TRBJ2-3; v_gene: TRBV27; d_gene: .; CDR3nt: TGTGCCAGCAGTTTAGGACTCCTGAACACAGATACGCAGTATTTT; CDR3aa: CASSLGLLNTDTQYF
abundance: .; j_gene: TRBJ2-7; v_gene: TRBV7-2; d_gene: .; CDR3nt: TGTGCCAGCAGCTTAGCCAGGAATTCCTACGAGCAGTACTTC; CDR3aa: CASSLARNSYEQYF
abundance: .; j_gene: TRBJ2-5; v_gene: TRBV7-2; d_gene: .; CDR3nt: TGTGCCAGCAGCTGGGCCCAGACCCAGTACTTC; CDR3aa: CASSWAQTQYF
abundance: .; j_gene: TRBJ2-5; v_gene: TRBV19; d_gene: TRBD2; CDR3nt: TGTGCCAGTAGGTCTAGCGGGAGGCTTCAAGAGACCCAGTACTTC; CDR3aa: CASRSSGRLQETQYF
abundance: few; j_gene: TRBJ2-1; v_gene: TRBV7-2; d_gene: .; CDR3nt: TGTGCCAGCAGCTTATTAGGCGGTGAGCAGTTCTTC; CDR3aa: CASSLLGGEQFF
abundance: few; j_gene: TRBJ1-2; v_gene: TRBV28; d_gene: .; CDR3nt: TGTGCCAGCAGGCCGACAGGCGGGGGTCACTATGGCTACACCTTC; CDR3aa: CASRPTGGGHYGYTF
abundance: few; j_gene: TRBJ2-3; v_gene: TRBV7-9; d_gene: .; CDR3nt: TGTGCCAGCAGCCTACTCAGGGACCGAAACACAGATACGCAGTATTTT; CDR3aa: CASSLLRDRNTDTQYF
abundance: .; j_gene: TRBJ2-7; v_gene: TRBV28; d_gene: TRBD2; CDR3nt: TGTGCCAGCAGTCTGGGACTAGCGGGCCAAAACTTCCCCTACGAGCAGTACTTC; CDR3aa: CASSLGLAGQNFPYEQYF
abundance: .; j_gene: TRBJ2-5; v_gene: TRBV4-3; d_gene: TRBD1; CDR3nt: TGCGCCAGCAGCCATGAGGGACAGCAACAAGAGACCCAGTACTTC; CDR3aa: CASSHEGQQQETQYF
abundance: few; j_gene: TRBJ2-2; v_gene: TRBV7-6; d_gene: TRBD1; CDR3nt: TGTGCCAGCAGCTCCGTAGGGACAGACAACACCGGGGAGCTGTTTTTT; CDR3aa: CASSSVGTDNTGELFF
abundance: once; j_gene: TRBJ1-1; v_gene: TRBV28; d_gene: .; CDR3nt: TGTGCCAGCAGTTGGACATTCCCAGGCACTGAAGCTTTCTTT; CDR3aa: CASSWTFPGTEAFF
abundance: .; j_gene: TRBJ2-2; v_gene: TRBV25-1; d_gene: .; CDR3nt: TGTGCCAGCAGTGAGCCCGGGGTGGCCGGGGAGCTGTTTTTT; CDR3aa: CASSEPGVAGELFF
abundance: .; j_gene: TRBJ1-6; v_gene: TRBV6-5; d_gene: .; CDR3nt: TGTGCCAGCAGCCGAGGGGCAGACTATAATTCACCCCTCCACTTT; CDR3aa: CASSRGADYNSPLHF
abundance: .; j_gene: TRBJ2-7; v_gene: TRBV9; d_gene: TRBD1; CDR3nt: TGTGCCAGCAGCGTAGATCCGAATGGCAGGGGGCGGAACGAGCAGTACTTC; CDR3aa: CASSVDPNGRGRNEQYF
abundance: few; j_gene: TRBJ2-1; v_gene: TRBV18; d_gene: TRBD1; CDR3nt: TGTGCCAGCTCACCTGGGGTCAGCAGGGGGCTCCTAGACAATGAGCAGTTCTTC; CDR3aa: CASSPGVSRGLLDNEQFF
abundance: .; j_gene: TRBJ2-2; v_gene: TRBV4-1; d_gene: .; CDR3nt: TGCGCCAGCAGCTTCAGAGGGGCTTTAGCCTCGAACACCGGGGAGCTGTTTTTT; CDR3aa: CASSFRGALASNTGELFF
abundance: .; j_gene: TRBJ2-2; v_gene: TRBV25-1; d_gene: TRBD2; CDR3nt: TGTGCCAGCAGTGATAGCGGGGGCTTGAACACCGGGGAGCTGTTTTTT; CDR3aa: CASSDSGGLNTGELFF
abundance: .; j_gene: TRBJ1-3; v_gene: TRBV27; d_gene: .; CDR3nt: TGTGCCAGCAGCCCACATCTCGTAAACACCATATATTTT; CDR3aa: CASSPHLVNTIYF
abundance: few; j_gene: TRBJ2-5; v_gene: TRBV9; d_gene: TRBD2; CDR3nt: TGTGCCAGCAGCGTAACCCCTGTTGGGGGAGGGCAAGAGACCCAGTACTTC; CDR3aa: CASSVTPVGGGQETQYF
abundance: .; j_gene: TRBJ2-7; v_gene: TRBV14; d_gene: .; CDR3nt: TGTGCCAGCAGCCCTACCGGGACACCCAACGGCGAGCAGTACTTC; CDR3aa: CASSPTGTPNGEQYF
abundance: .; j_gene: TRBJ1-6; v_gene: TRBV30; d_gene: .; CDR3nt: TGTGCCTGGAGTGTATACAGCGTTTCCTATAAATCACCCCTCCACTTT; CDR3aa: CAWSVYSVSYKSPLHF
abundance: .; j_gene: TRBJ2-7; v_gene: TRBV4-3; d_gene: TRBD1; CDR3nt: TGCGCCAGCAGCCAAGGGACAGGGAGCACCTACGAGCAGTACTTC; CDR3aa: CASSQGTGSTYEQYF
abundance: many; j_gene: TRBJ1-1; v_gene: TRBV14; d_gene: .; CDR3nt: TGTGCCAGCAGCCTTTCGGGGCAGGGCGCCATGGCTTTCTTT; CDR3aa: CASSLSGQGAMAFF
abundance: few; j_gene: TRBJ2-2; v_gene: TRBV4-3; d_gene: .; CDR3nt: TGCGCCAGCAGCCAACCTGACAGGCTCGCGAACACCGGGGAGCTGTTTTTT; CDR3aa: CASSQPDRLANTGELFF
abundance: .; j_gene: TRBJ1-5; v_gene: TRBV7-8; d_gene: .; CDR3nt: TGTGCCAGCAGCCCCGGGGGTGGGAGCGGGGTTAGCAATCAGCCCCAGCATTTT; CDR3aa: CASSPGGGSGVSNQPQHF
abundance: few; j_gene: TRBJ1-6; v_gene: TRBV25-1; d_gene: .; CDR3nt: TGTGCCGGTGGGGACCTTAATTCACCCCTCCACTTT; CDR3aa: CAGGDLNSPLHF
abundance: .; j_gene: TRBJ1-3; v_gene: TRBV4-2; d_gene: TRBD1; CDR3nt: TGTGCCAGCAGCCCGACAGGGGCTGGAAACACCATATATTTT; CDR3aa: CASSPTGAGNTIYF
abundance: .; j_gene: TRBJ1-5; v_gene: TRBV28; d_gene: TRBD1; CDR3nt: TGTGCCAGCACCTCCAGGGGGGCGCCCCGGCAGCCCCAGCATTTT; CDR3aa: CASTSRGAPRQPQHF
abundance: .; j_gene: TRBJ2-2; v_gene: TRBV4-2; d_gene: .; CDR3nt: TGTGCCAGCAGCTTGGGAAGCACAGGGCGGGTCGGGGAGCTGTTTTTT; CDR3aa: CASSLGSTGRVGELFF
abundance: .; j_gene: TRBJ1-1; v_gene: TRBV5-1; d_gene: .; CDR3nt: TGCGCCAGCAGCCAGGGCCGGGGGGCTGCGAACACTGAAGCTTTCTTT; CDR3aa: CASSQGRGAANTEAFF
abundance: .; j_gene: TRBJ1-2; v_gene: TRBV28; d_gene: .; CDR3nt: TGTGCCAGCAGTGCCAAGGGGGGCTACACCTTC; CDR3aa: CASSAKGGYTF
abundance: .; j_gene: TRBJ2-2; v_gene: TRBV7-3; d_gene: .; CDR3nt: TGTGCCAGCAGCCCGACTGGTTCCAAGGTCACCGGGGAGCTGTTTTTT; CDR3aa: CASSPTGSKVTGELFF
abundance: few; j_gene: TRBJ1-2; v_gene: TRBV6-5; d_gene: .; CDR3nt: TGTGCCAGCAGTTACGGGGCCTCCGCCTATGGCTACACCTTC; CDR3aa: CASSYGASAYGYTF
abundance: few; j_gene: TRBJ2-5; v_gene: TRBV11-1; d_gene: TRBD2; CDR3nt: TGTGCCAGCAGCGAGCGGGAGGGCCGGGAGACCCAGTACTTC; CDR3aa: CASSEREGRETQYF
abundance: few; j_gene: TRBJ2-3; v_gene: TRBV6-4; d_gene: .; CDR3nt: TGTGCCAGCACTAGCACAGATACGCAGTATTTT; CDR3aa: CASTSTDTQYF
abundance: .; j_gene: TRBJ2-1; v_gene: TRBV11-2; d_gene: .; CDR3nt: TGTGCCAGCAGCTTAGGGTCGACCCCAGGGTTGTATGAGCAGTTCTTC; CDR3aa: CASSLGSTPGLYEQFF
abundance: .; j_gene: TRBJ2-2; v_gene: TRBV9; d_gene: .; CDR3nt: TGTGCCAGCAGCTCCCCCAGGGGGGGCGGTACCGGGGAGCTGTTTTTT; CDR3aa: CASSSPRGGGTGELFF
abundance: .; j_gene: TRBJ2-2; v_gene: TRBV29-1; d_gene: TRBD1; CDR3nt: TGCAGCGTGAGACAGGGACCGAACACCGGGGAGCTGTTTTTT; CDR3aa: CSVRQGPNTGELFF
abundance: .; j_gene: TRBJ2-7; v_gene: TRBV9; d_gene: .; CDR3nt: TGTGCCAGCAGCCCAACGCAGGACCCCTACTACGAGCAGTACTTC; CDR3aa: CASSPTQDPYYEQYF
abundance: .; j_gene: TRBJ2-7; v_gene: TRBV7-9; d_gene: .; CDR3nt: TGTGCCAGCACCGAAGCTCACTACGAGCAGTACTTC; CDR3aa: CASTEAHYEQYF
abundance: .; j_gene: TRBJ2-7; v_gene: TRBV29-1; d_gene: TRBD2; CDR3nt: TGCAGCGTTCTTGGCACTAGCGGGAGGGCCCCCTACGAGCAGTACTTC; CDR3aa: CSVLGTSGRAPYEQYF
abundance: few; j_gene: TRBJ1-1; v_gene: TRBV10-3; d_gene: TRBD1; CDR3nt: TGTGCCATCAGTGTGGACAGGGGAATGAACACTGAAGCTTTCTTT; CDR3aa: CAISVDRGMNTEAFF
abundance: .; j_gene: TRBJ2-3; v_gene: TRBV9; d_gene: .; CDR3nt: TGTGCCAGCAGCCCGAAAACGAGGAGAGGGACAGATACGCAGTATTTT; CDR3aa: CASSPKTRRGTDTQYF
abundance: .; j_gene: TRBJ2-1; v_gene: TRBV9; d_gene: TRBD1; CDR3nt: TGTGCCAGCAGCCCGACAGGGATCAATGAGCAGTTCTTC; CDR3aa: CASSPTGINEQFF
abundance: few; j_gene: TRBJ2-5; v_gene: TRBV15; d_gene: .; CDR3nt: TGTGCCACCAGCCTAGCTGGAGCTGTAGGGGGCCAGTACTTC; CDR3aa: CATSLAGAVGGQYF
abundance: .; j_gene: TRBJ1-2; v_gene: TRBV29-1; d_gene: TRBD1; CDR3nt: TGCAGCGTTTACGGGACAGGGAATGGCTACACCTTC; CDR3aa: CSVYGTGNGYTF
abundance: few; j_gene: TRBJ1-1; v_gene: TRBV5-1; d_gene: TRBD1; CDR3nt: TGCGCCAGCAGCTTGGGTGGGACAGGGATGAACACTGAAGCTTTCTTT; CDR3aa: CASSLGGTGMNTEAFF
abundance: .; j_gene: TRBJ2-1; v_gene: TRBV18; d_gene: .; CDR3nt: TGTGCCAGCTCACCCTGGAATGAGCAGTTCTTC; CDR3aa: CASSPWNEQFF
abundance: .; j_gene: TRBJ2-1; v_gene: TRBV7-2; d_gene: .; CDR3nt: TGTGCCAGCAGCTCCCAGGGGTACAATGAGCAGTTCTTC; CDR3aa: CASSSQGYNEQFF